This T cell receptor beta chain was profiled in a study of T cells after yellow fever vaccination. The 5'RACE template-switching step produced TCR cDNA and added a universal primer site and UMIs. Each CDR3 protein is one row after TCRdb ran MiXCR on the 5' RACE reads. The sample shows roughly 180,000 distinct CDR3 sequences, about 6.2% of them seen only once. This clonotype was counted ten times or more. What it binds is unknown. Notes on the study in general: A large majority of primary-vaccination clones showed up again after the booster (under 98% CD4, around 85% CD8). The appearance of a small share of clonotypes in both CD4 and CD8 compartments was observed.

This sample comprised CD4+ T cells sorted from PBMCs, obtained on the day of the first yellow fever vaccination. The sequence was obtained from a man aged 18 to 29 who received the YFV17D yellow fever vaccine.

The CDR3 coding sequence is TGTGCCAGCAACAGACTAGGACAGGACTACAATGAGCAGTTCTTC. Encoded protein: CASNRLGQDYNEQFF. The chain couples TRBV9 to TRBJ2-1, with D perhaps matching TRBD1 (7 bases). Trimming pared 6 bases from V and 3 bases from J, leaving 16 bases between. Germline lookup yields CDR1 SGDLS and CDR2 YYNGEE. The CDR3 length is 15 residues.